This T cell receptor (beta chain) was captured in a study of cytomegalovirus exposure and HLA in healthy donors. The study, taken as a whole, reports: Being indistinguishable, some V segments were excluded, TRBV6-2 and TRBV6-3 among them. Prior analysis indicated that the majority of TCR beta V segments exhibited productivity approximately 87% or approximately 30% of the time.

Details on this clone: Its antigen is unidentified.

Amplification used 60 Vbeta primers and 13 Jbeta primers. Measured with immunoSEQ multiplex PCR; TCRdb has only the in-frame clones, and not every one. The data show 180,000 or so clones, under 85% seen once. Germline values: CDR1 GTSNPN, CDR2 SVGIG (reference sequence). This CDR3 is built from 14 residues. Trimming removed 3 bases from V and 4 bases from J, with 13 bases in between. The receptor was derived from a male donor in good health and CMV-seronegative. The chain has TRBV30 and TRBJ2-1, with D hard to call. What was sequenced was PBMCs. The CDR3 DNA sequence: TGTGCCTGGAGGGGCCGCGCTAAGTACAATGAGCAGTTCTTC. Protein sequence: CAWRGRAKYNEQFF.